This TCR beta chain was identified in a study of T cells in Graves' hyperthyroidism and ophthalmopathy. As for the study in general: The initial diagnosis was the point when peripheral blood was collected, ahead of any treatment.

Amplified regions were TCR beta CDR3 sequences from RNA transcripts. First-round RT-PCR with HTBI primers amplified the TCR CDR3 region. TCRdb processed the multiplex PCR reads anew with MiXCR; each CDR3 protein has one entry. The sample includes 550,000 to 850,000 distinct CDR3 sequences, around 20% of them seen just once. The sample holds many counts of this clonotype. This CDR3 contains 16 residues. The germline V gene encodes CDR1 SGHVS and CDR2 FQNEAQ. V lost 1 base to trimming and J lost 2 bases, with 9 bases between them. Each diagnosis drew on symptoms, thyroxine, TRAb, thyroid ultrasound and orbital computed tomography findings. When hyperthyroidism was first diagnosed, the blood sample was taken, preceding any ophthalmopathy symptoms.

Specimen: blood. This chain links TRBV7-8 with TRBJ1-6; no firm D call. The sequence was obtained from a woman in her fifties or sixties with Graves' hyperthyroidism that later progressed to Graves' ophthalmopathy. This CDR3 reads CASSLGGVPYNSPLHF. The CDR3 DNA reads TGTGCCAGCAGCTTAGGCGGGGTGCCCTATAATTCACCCCTCCACTTT.